The 7 T cell receptor beta chains presented below share a single source sample, sequenced in a study of blood T cell repertoires in COVID-19. The data were produced by immunoSEQ multiplex PCR, yet TCRdb's version contains in-frame clones alone and is incomplete. Of about 45,000 clones listed, 86% are singletons. Sequencing used peripheral blood. Receptors were obtained from a human donor in a cohort sampled during active COVID-19.

The chain carries TRBV12-3 or TRBV12-4 and TRBJ2-5, with D maybe TRBD2 (6 bases). Deletions cut 8 bases from V and 2 bases from J, with 9 bases between. The length of the CDR3 is 12 residues. The CDR3 reads CASGDLQETQYF. The CDR3 nucleotides are TGTGCCAGCGGGGACTTACAAGAGACCCAGTACTTC.

CDR3 residues: CASSQGGAVGNEQFF. The CDR3 DNA reads as TGTGCCAGTAGTCAGGGGGGCGCAGTTGGGAATGAGCAGTTCTTC. The chain combines TRBV19 with TRBJ2-1; a possible D gene is TRBD1 (7 bases). The germline V and J ends were trimmed by 5 bases and 7 bases, with 18 bases remaining between them. The CDR3 has 15 residues. The germline V gene has CDR1 LNHDA and CDR2 SQIVND (reference sequence). The full variable domain, in which reference TRBV19 and TRBJ2-1 provide the parts outside the CDR3, is DGGITQSPKYLFRKEGQNVTLSCEQNLNHDAMYWYRQDPGQGLRLIYYSQIVNDFQKGDIAEGYSVSREKKESFPLTVTSAQKNPTAFYLCASSQGGAVGNEQFFGPGTRLTVL.

V usage is TRBV5-1 and J usage is TRBJ2-1, with 8 bases that match TRBD2. The CDR3 sequence is 13 residues long. Germline values: CDR1 SGHRS, CDR2 YFSETQ. V lost 6 bases, J lost 4 bases, and 3 bases stayed unmatched. The CDR3 sequence: CASTRGGYNEQFF. Here the CDR3 DNA reads TGCGCCAGCACCCGGGGGGGATACAATGAGCAGTTCTTC.

This chain uses TRBV9 with TRBJ2-7; 7 positions agree with TRBD1. V lost 3 bases and J lost 3; bases outside the gene matches: 6. The V gene's germline CDR1 is SGDLS and CDR2 YYNGEE. The CDR3 spans 14 residues. CDR3 coding DNA: TGTGCCAGCAGCGGAAGGGACAGCATCTACGAGCAGTACTTC. The encoded protein is CASSGRDSIYEQYF. The full variable domain, its missing parts supplied by reference TRBV9 and TRBJ2-7, is DSGVTQTPKHLITATGQRVTLRCSPRSGDLSVYWYQQSLDQGLQFLIQYYNGEERAKGNILERFSAQQFPDLHSELNLSSLELGDSALYFCASSGRDSIYEQYFGPGTRLTVT.

V and J are TRBV6-5 and TRBJ2-3; 8 bases match TRBD1. There are 13 residues in the CDR3. V was clipped by 8 bases and J by 2 bases; unmatched bases: 3. CDR1 is MNHEY, CDR2 SVGAGI, per germline. The CDR3 coding sequence is TGTGCCAGCGGCAGGGGGCCCACAGATACGCAGTATTTT. Its translation: CASGRGPTDTQYF.

V is TRBV6-5 and J is TRBJ1-4; 9 nucleotides align to TRBD1. Germline V gives CDR1 MNHEY, CDR2 SVGAGI. J was trimmed by 5 bases and V by 6 bases; bases with no gene match: 7. The CDR3 extends over 15 amino acids. The CDR3 DNA reads as TGTGCCAGCAGGATGACAGGGGGTCCGAATGAAAAACTGTTTTTT. It codes for CASRMTGGPNEKLFF.

The rearrangement joins TRBV5-5 to TRBJ2-7, with D possibly matching TRBD2 (6 bases). Per germline, CDR1 SGHKS and CDR2 YYEKEE (reference sequence). This CDR3 has 13 residues. V was clipped by 2 bases and J by 5 bases, with 11 bases between them. The CDR3 region has the DNA TGTGCCAGCAGCTTTTCGGGGGAAGACGAGCAGTACTTC. This codes for CASSFSGEDEQYF. The whole variable domain, remainder taken from reference TRBV5-5 and TRBJ2-7, is DAGVTQSPTHLIKTRGQQVTLRCSPISGHKSVSWYQQVLGQGPQFIFQYYEKEERGRGNFPDRFSARQFPNYSSELNVNALLLGDSALYLCASSFSGEDEQYFGPGTRLTVT.